The clone carrying this T cell receptor (beta chain) came up once. This specimen comes from a study of blood T cell repertoires in COVID-19. Study background: The origin of the acute and convalescent COVID-19 samples was the United States, Italy and Spain. Sources were T cells, B-cell-depleted T cells, or PBMCs; the material itself was cDNA or gDNA.

Trimming cost V 2 bases and J 6 bases; bases outside gene matches: 18. Germline V gene lookup returns CDR1 KGHSH and CDR2 LQKENI. The CDR3 loop spans 19 amino acids. Assay used: immunoSEQ multiplex PCR; TCRdb lists only in-frame clones, some missing. The sample has around 170,000 clones; roughly nine tenths are singletons. The TCR was taken from a man between 50 and 59 years old with acute or convalescent COVID-19. Sample: peripheral blood. J is TRBJ2-1 and V is TRBV18; 8 bases agree with TRBD2. The CDR3 nucleotides are TGTGCCAGCTCACCATTCCCATCGGGGGGGTCCGGGATAACCAATGAGCAGTTCTTC. Amino acids: CASSPFPSGGSGITNEQFF.